These 20 T cell receptor beta chains share one sample of origin, sequenced in a study of glioma-infiltrating T cells. Amplification of TCR alpha and beta CDR3 regions from RNA used iRepertoire nested multiplex PCR. TCRdb re-analysed the multiplex PCR reads in MiXCR, keeping a single row per CDR3 protein. The table includes more than 95,000 distinct CDR3 sequences, roughly 20% detected once. Specimen: glioma tissue, nonneoplastic brain tissue, or PBMCs (not recorded which). The origin of the receptors is a human donor with low-grade glioma or glioblastoma, undergoing nonglioma brain surgery, or in good health (not recorded which).

The table lists this clonotype with many counts. The genes are TRBV28 and TRBJ2-7, with a tentative D call TRBD2 (5 bases). V was cut by 5 bases and J by 2 bases, with 10 bases left in between. The CDR3 extends over 13 amino acids. Germline CDR1 and CDR2: MDHEN and SYDVKM. The CDR3 DNA is TGTGCCAGCAGTGCCTCTAGCCCCTACGAGCAGTACTTC. It codes for CASSASSPYEQYF.

The sample holds a few counts of this clonotype. The chain links TRBV4-2 to TRBJ2-1; D is uncertain. Germline V CDR1 and CDR2: LGHNA, YNFKEQ. V lost 2 bases to trimming and J lost 10 bases, with 9 bases between them. The length of the CDR3 is 12 residues. CDR3 DNA sequence: TGTGCCAGCAGCCAATCAGATAGAGAGCAGTTCTTC. Residues: CASSQSDREQFF.

With regard to this clonotype: One base away lies a much larger clone, so this may be a sequencing read error. The chain has TRBV10-3 and TRBJ1-4, with D perhaps TRBD1 (5 bases). Germline V gene lookup returns CDR1 ENHRY and CDR2 SYGVKD. This CDR3 is built from 13 residues. The CDR3 DNA is TGTGCCATCAGTGTCGACAGAAATGAAAAACCGTTTTTT. It yields the protein CAISVDRNEKPFF.

At least ten counts were recorded for this clonotype. The chain uses TRBV24-1 and TRBJ1-2, with TRBD1 as a possible D gene (6 bases). The CDR3 is 14 amino acids. The ends were cut back, 3 bases at V and 4 bases at J, with 11 bases in the middle. Germline values: CDR1 KGHDR, CDR2 SFDVKD. As DNA, the CDR3 is TGTGCCACCAGTGATGACGGGACAAGCTATGGCTACACCTTC. Its translation is CATSDDGTSYGYTF.

This clonotype showed up many times. The V gene is TRBV4-1, the J gene TRBJ2-1; 10 positions agree with TRBD1. Germline V gene sequence: CDR1 MGHRA, CDR2 YSYEKL. The V segment lost 6 bases and the J segment 5 bases; nucleotides outside the gene matches: 7. The length of the CDR3 is 15 residues. CDR3 residues: CASSTTGQGNNEQFF. CDR3 DNA: TGCGCCAGCAGTACGACGGGACAGGGGAACAATGAGCAGTTCTTC.

About this clonotype: Just one base apart from a much larger clone, this may be a read error. CDR3 protein: CASSYSSPYPGQGEQFF. CDR3 sequence (DNA): TGTGCCAGCAGTTACTCGAGTCCGTATCCGGGACAGGGTGAGCAGTTCTTC. The genes are TRBV6-6 and TRBJ2-1, with 9 nucleotides matching TRBD1. This CDR3 has 17 residues. CDR1 and CDR2 from the germline V gene are MNHNY and SVGAGI (reference sequence). V was pared by 0 bases and J by 9 bases, with 12 bases of the junction left unmatched.

Only a few counts were recorded for this clonotype. The CDR3 is CASSVDSATNEKLFF. CDR3 sequence (DNA): TGTGCCAGTAGTGTTGACAGTGCAACTAATGAAAAACTGTTTTTT. The chain is built from TRBV19 and TRBJ1-4, with D maybe TRBD1 (5 bases). Trimming removed 5 bases from V and 0 bases from J, with 10 bases in between. Germline CDR1 is LNHDA and CDR2 is SQIVND (reference sequence). The CDR3 contains 15 residues.

V gene TRBV29-1 combines with J gene TRBJ2-5; a possible D gene is TRBD2 (5 bases). This CDR3 has 14 residues. The V end was cut by 8 bases, the J end by 5 bases, with 21 bases between. Germline V gives CDR1 SQVTM, CDR2 ANQGSEA. CDR3 amino acids: CSNEERVGTETQYF. CDR3 bases: TGCAGCAATGAAGAGAGGGTCGGCACGGAGACCCAGTACTTC.

The chain uses TRBV28 and TRBJ2-7, with unresolved D. CDR3 size: 12 residues. CDR1 is MDHEN and CDR2 is SYDVKM in the germline V gene. Trimming cost V 3 bases and J 6 bases, with 9 bases left between them. The CDR3 nucleotides read TGTGCCAGCAGTTTGCCGAACTCCGAGCAGTACTTC. It yields the protein CASSLPNSEQYF.

In its sample, this clonotype was seen many times. The chain couples TRBV7-9 to TRBJ1-1; TRBD1 is a possible D gene (5 bases). Trimming took 5 bases from V and 0 from J, leaving 13 bases between them. CDR1 SEHNR and CDR2 FQNEAQ come from the germline V gene (reference sequence). This CDR3 spans 15 amino acids. Here the CDR3 DNA reads TGTGCCAGCAGCCCGACACAGGCAATGAACACTGAAGCTTTCTTT. This gives the protein CASSPTQAMNTEAFF.

This clonotype was counted many times. The CDR3 DNA sequence: TGTGCCACCTCGGACGGACGGACTCATGAAAAACTGTTTTTT. Translated, it gives CATSDGRTHEKLFF. V is TRBV10-3 and J is TRBJ1-4; D gene unclear. Trimming shortened V by 10 bases and J by 6 bases, and 18 bases separated the two germline ends. From germline, CDR1 is ENHRY and CDR2 SYGVKD. The CDR3 contains 14 residues.

This clonotype has just a few counts. V gene TRBV11-2 combines with J gene TRBJ2-3; no definite D call. Trimming cost V 2 bases and J 2 bases, with 14 bases left between them. The CDR3 has 16 residues. In germline, CDR1 is SGHAT, CDR2 FQNNGV. This CDR3 is CASSLTPWAVTDTQYF. The CDR3 DNA reads as TGTGCCAGCAGCTTAACGCCCTGGGCAGTCACAGATACGCAGTATTTT.

Details on this clonotype: Relative to the germline gene, one junction end is altered; a read error may explain this. This sequence joins TRBV4-1 and TRBJ1-1; TRBD1 agrees at 7 bases. The CDR3 runs 14 residues. The V gene's germline CDR1 is MGHRA and CDR2 YSYEKL. DNA of the CDR3: TGCGCCAGCAGCCAGTCGGGGACAGACTATAATCGGATCTTT. It encodes CASSQSGTDYNRIF.

The table lists this clonotype with many counts. V is TRBV4-1 and J is TRBJ2-7; 10 bases are a match to TRBD1. CDR3 length: 16 residues. Trimming at V came to 1 base and at J to 2 bases, leaving 5 bases not matched to a gene. Germline V gene lookup returns CDR1 MGHRA and CDR2 YSYEKL. CDR3 nucleotides: TGCGCCAGCAGCCAAGTGGCAGGACAGGGGGCCTACGAGCAGTACTTC. It codes for CASSQVAGQGAYEQYF.

This clonotype was observed at least ten times. The V and J genes are TRBV7-2 and TRBJ1-1, with TRBD1 as a possible D gene (5 bases). Germline V gene lookup returns CDR1 SGHTA and CDR2 FQGNSA. The V end lost 3 bases, the J end lost 6 bases, and 11 bases lay between the germline ends. There are 13 residues in the CDR3. CDR3 DNA sequence: TGTGCCAGCAGCTTGGGGGGTTCAGCTGAAGCTTTCTTT. Residues: CASSLGGSAEAFF.

The genes are TRBV6-5 and TRBJ2-5, with 10 bases matching TRBD2. Germline-derived CDR1 and CDR2 are MNHEY and SVGAGI. The CDR3 sequence is 16 residues long. J lost 4 bases, V lost 2 bases, and 7 bases had no gene match. CDR3 residues: CASSYLGLADVETQYF. The CDR3 DNA reads as TGTGCCAGCAGTTACCTTGGACTAGCGGATGTAGAGACCCAGTACTTC.

The rearrangement uses TRBV5-1 and TRBJ1-2, with no clear D. Looked up from germline, CDR1 is SGHRS and CDR2 is YFSETQ. The CDR3 is 13 residues long. V was pared by 0 bases and J by 8 bases, with 11 bases between. CDR3 nucleotides: TGCGCCAGCAGCTTGGATCGGCCGTCAGGCTACACCTTC. Its translation: CASSLDRPSGYTF.

This clonotype appeared once. Sequence at one end of the junction differs from germline and may be a read error. This chain joins TRBV7-2 and TRBJ2-5, with D uncertain. The CDR3 has 16 amino acids. Germline loops: CDR1 SGHTA, CDR2 FQGNSA. CDR3 sequence (DNA): TGTGCCGGCAGCCCTCCTCCCGATACGTACCAAGAGACTCAGTACTTC. Its protein is CAGSPPPDTYQETQYF.

As for this clonotype: Its ends do not fully match the called genes, so a read error is possible. The chain recombines TRBV11-1 with TRBJ2-1; D remains ambiguous. The CDR3 extends over 12 amino acids. CDR1 and CDR2 (germline): SGHAT, FQDESV (reference sequence). The DNA for the CDR3 is TGTGCCAGCAGGTATTCGTACAATGAGCAGCTCTTC. Amino acids: CASRYSYNEQLF.

This CDR3 reads CASSEPRDQGSSEQYF. CDR3 bases: TGTGCCAGCAGTGAACCAAGGGACCAGGGTTCGAGCGAGCAGTACTTC. This chain connects TRBV2 to TRBJ2-7; D could derive from TRBD1 or TRBD2 (5 bases each). V gave up 2 bases and J gave up 6 bases, with 20 bases separating them. The CDR3 totals 16 residues. Germline-derived CDR1 and CDR2 are SNHLY and FYNNEI.